The 28 T cell receptor beta chains presented below share a single source sample, sequenced in a study of blood T cell repertoires in COVID-19. Here immunoSEQ multiplex PCR was the method, and the copy in TCRdb shows in-frame clones only, minus some. The table shows some 300,000 clones, with about 89% occurring only once. Sequencing was performed on PBMCs or T cells enriched from blood (not recorded which). The receptors were gathered from a woman aged 40-49 years who had recovered from COVID-19.

V and J are TRBV7-2 and TRBJ2-7, with 7 bases aligning to TRBD2. From germline, CDR1 is SGHTA and CDR2 FQGNSA. The CDR3 length is 11 residues. Losses at the gene ends were 5 bases for V and 9 bases for J; bases not matched to a gene: 4. CDR3 region: CASSPLAGQYF. The CDR3, as DNA: TGTGCCAGCAGCCCCTTAGCGGGGCAGTACTTC.

The V and J genes are TRBV10-2 and TRBJ1-1; no clear D gene. This CDR3 contains 13 residues. Germline lookup yields CDR1 WSHSY and CDR2 SAAADI. The V end was cut by 4 bases, the J end by 4 bases, with 10 bases between. CDR3 nucleotide sequence: TGCGCCAGCAGTGGCGGGCGTGGCACTGAAGCTTTCTTT. Its protein product is CASSGGRGTEAFF.

Only a few counts were recorded for this clone. The chain combines TRBV27 with TRBJ1-5, with a tentative D call TRBD1 (6 bases). CDR1 and CDR2 (germline): MNHEY, SMNVEV (reference sequence). This CDR3 has 13 residues. V was cut by 6 bases and J by 6 bases, with 12 bases left in between. The CDR3 sequence: CASRLQGSQPQHF. CDR3 DNA: TGTGCCAGCAGGCTACAGGGAAGTCAGCCCCAGCATTTT.

The V call is TRBV30, the J call TRBJ2-7; 7 positions match TRBD2. The V and J ends lost 2 bases and 6 bases, in that order; junction bases with no gene match: 7. The CDR3 is 13 amino acids. Germline V lookup: CDR1 GTSNPN, CDR2 SVGIG (reference sequence). CDR3 sequence reads: CAWSSGLVSEQYF. CDR3 DNA: TGTGCCTGGAGTTCCGGACTAGTAAGCGAGCAGTACTTC.

The rearrangement links TRBV6-1 to TRBJ1-5, with 8 bases identical to TRBD1. There are 16 residues in the CDR3. Germline CDR1 is MNHNS and CDR2 is SASEGT. Trimming cost V 1 base and J 0 bases; bases outside gene matches: 2. CDR3 loop: CASSEGQGISNQPQHF. DNA of the CDR3: TGTGCCAGCAGTGAAGGACAGGGGATTAGCAATCAGCCCCAGCATTTT.

The genes are TRBV30 and TRBJ2-1; TRBD2 agrees at 8 bases. V trimming: 5 bases; J trimming: 5 bases; junction bases outside the gene matches: 11. From germline, CDR1 is GTSNPN and CDR2 SVGIG (reference sequence). The CDR3 totals 15 residues. DNA for the CDR3: TGTGCCTGGCAATTCGGCGGGGGGTTAGACAATGAGCAGTTCTTC. Protein: CAWQFGGGLDNEQFF.

This chain links TRBV19 with TRBJ1-4; D remains unclear. The V end lost 3 bases, the J end lost 2 bases, and 10 bases lay between the germline ends. The CDR3 loop spans 15 amino acids. In germline, CDR1 is LNHDA, CDR2 SQIVND (reference sequence). The CDR3 region has the DNA TGTGCCAGTAGTATGATCCAGGCCACTAATGAAAAACTGTTTTTT. Protein sequence: CASSMIQATNEKLFF.

V usage is TRBV5-1 and J usage is TRBJ2-3; 9 nucleotides align to TRBD2. Germline assignment: CDR1 SGHRS and CDR2 YFSETQ. This CDR3 is 18 amino acids long. Losses at the gene ends were 0 bases for V and 1 base for J; bases not matched to a gene: 9. This CDR3 reads CASSLENSGGPGTDTQYF. For the CDR3, the DNA is TGCGCCAGCAGCTTGGAAAATAGCGGGGGCCCGGGCACAGATACGCAGTATTTT.

The chain employs TRBV5-1 and TRBJ2-7, with 11 positions matching TRBD2. Germline V lookup: CDR1 SGHRS, CDR2 YFSETQ. There are 16 residues in the CDR3. J lost 5 bases, V lost 0 bases, and 7 bases had no gene match. CDR3 amino acids: CASSLGTLAGANEQYF. The CDR3 DNA sequence: TGCGCCAGCAGCTTGGGGACACTAGCGGGAGCCAACGAGCAGTACTTC. Based on the CDR3 plus reference TRBV5-1 and TRBJ2-7, the full variable domain is KAGVTQTPRYLIKTRGQQVTLSCSPISGHRSVSWYQQTPGQGLQFLFEYFSETQRNKGNFPGRFSGRQFSNSRSEMNVSTLELGDSALYLCASSLGTLAGANEQYFGPGTRLTVT.

The V gene is TRBV18, the J gene TRBJ2-1, with TRBD2 matching 11 bases. This CDR3 contains 17 residues. In germline, CDR1 is KGHSH, CDR2 LQKENI. Germline trimming cut 3 bases from V and 2 bases from J; bases unmatched to any gene: 6. CDR3 loop: CASSPAPGLAAYNEQFF. The DNA of the CDR3 is TGTGCCAGCTCACCTGCACCGGGACTAGCGGCCTACAATGAGCAGTTCTTC.

The V gene is TRBV5-1, the J gene TRBJ2-1, with 14 bases identical to TRBD2. The V segment lost 3 bases and the J segment 6 bases; nucleotides outside the gene matches: 5. The CDR3 consists of 16 residues. Germline V gives CDR1 SGHRS, CDR2 YFSETQ. The CDR3 DNA follows: TGCGCCAGCAGCTCCCTCGGGACTAGCGGGAGCAATGAGCAGTTCTTC. Residues: CASSSLGTSGSNEQFF. Full variable domain (rest looked up from reference TRBV5-1 and TRBJ2-1): KAGVTQTPRYLIKTRGQQVTLSCSPISGHRSVSWYQQTPGQGLQFLFEYFSETQRNKGNFPGRFSGRQFSNSRSEMNVSTLELGDSALYLCASSSLGTSGSNEQFFGPGTRLTVL.

V and J are TRBV18 and TRBJ1-6, with 9 positions matching TRBD1. There are 15 residues in the CDR3. The germline V gene encodes CDR1 KGHSH and CDR2 LQKENI. V shed 5 bases, J shed 6 bases, and the junction held 5 bases outside the gene matches. CDR3 coding DNA: TGTGCCAGCTCATCGGGACAGGGAGGTAATTCACCCCTCCACTTT. Residues: CASSSGQGGNSPLHF.

The rearrangement joins TRBV7-9 to TRBJ1-1; tentative D call: TRBD1 (5 bases). V was clipped by 5 bases and J by 6 bases, with 22 bases between them. The germline V gene has CDR1 SEHNR and CDR2 FQNEAQ (reference sequence). The CDR3 has 16 amino acids. The chain's CDR3 is CASSPQVGGWGAEAFF. The CDR3 coding sequence is TGTGCCAGCAGCCCACAGGTTGGAGGGTGGGGGGCTGAAGCTTTCTTT.

The rearrangement uses TRBV24-1 and TRBJ2-7, with D tentatively TRBD1 (6 bases). The CDR3 runs to 13 residues. Germline CDR1 KGHDR, CDR2 SFDVKD. V lost 4 bases, J lost 4 bases, and 10 bases lay in between. Here the CDR3 DNA reads TGTGCCACCAGTGAGGCAGGACAGTACGAGCAGTACTTC. It specifies CATSEAGQYEQYF.

This rearrangement joins TRBV27 to TRBJ2-3, with TRBD2 identical over 11 bases. Germline lookup yields CDR1 MNHEY and CDR2 SMNVEV (reference sequence). Trimming cost V 5 bases and J 3 bases; bases outside gene matches: 10. The CDR3 is 17 amino acids. CDR3 sequence (DNA): TGTGCCAGCAGTACCCTTTTGACTAGCGGGGATACAGATACGCAGTATTTT. It encodes CASSTLLTSGDTDTQYF.

This sequence joins TRBV10-3 and TRBJ1-2; D ambiguous. V gave up 2 bases and J gave up 5 bases, with 15 bases separating them. The CDR3 length is 15 residues. Germline CDR1 is ENHRY and CDR2 is SYGVKD. DNA for the CDR3: TGTGCCATCAGTGAGAGCGCCGGATCGATTTATGGCTACACCTTC. Translating it yields CAISESAGSIYGYTF.

The rearrangement links TRBV24-1 to TRBJ2-5; 7 positions agree with TRBD1. CDR1 is KGHDR and CDR2 is SFDVKD in the germline V gene. With V trimmed by 3 bases and J by 3 bases, 0 bases remained unmatched. This CDR3 contains 13 residues. The CDR3 is CATSDQGEETQYF. The CDR3 DNA reads as TGTGCCACCAGTGATCAGGGGGAAGAGACCCAGTACTTC.

The J gene is TRBJ2-2, the V gene TRBV10-3; TRBD2 agrees at 10 bases. The germline gives CDR1 ENHRY, CDR2 SYGVKD. The length of the CDR3 is 15 residues. J gave up 3 bases and V 4 bases, and 2 bases lay outside the gene matches. The CDR3 DNA is TGTGCCATCAGTGTGAGCGGGAGGGACACCGGGGAGCTGTTTTTT. It specifies CAISVSGRDTGELFF.

This clone was counted once. This rearrangement joins TRBV27 to TRBJ1-4; no reliable D call. The CDR3 runs to 15 residues. The V end was cut by 2 bases, the J end by 1 base, with 8 bases between. Germline V gene lookup returns CDR1 MNHEY and CDR2 SMNVEV (reference sequence). The DNA of the CDR3 is TGTGCCAGCAGTTTACCGCGGAGAACTAATGAAAAACTGTTTTTT. Residues: CASSLPRRTNEKLFF.

This clone was observed many times. The gene calls are TRBV5-1 and TRBJ2-5; the D gene is possibly TRBD1 (6 bases). V was cut by 6 bases and J by 4 bases, with 19 bases left in between. From germline, CDR1 is SGHRS and CDR2 YFSETQ. The CDR3 extends over 15 amino acids. The DNA of the CDR3 is TGCGCCAGCAAAATGGGGGACACCGGAGGAGAGACCCAGTACTTC. The encoded protein is CASKMGDTGGETQYF.

The V and J genes are TRBV6-5 and TRBJ2-3, with D uncertain. With 0 bases removed from V and 8 bases from J, the gap between germline ends came to 18 bases. CDR1 and CDR2 from the germline V gene are MNHEY and SVGAGI. The CDR3 is made up of 16 amino acids. CDR3 sequence (DNA): TGTGCCAGCAGTTACTCGTTGTACGCCACAGCCGTTACGCAGTATTTT. As protein: CASSYSLYATAVTQYF.

The V gene is TRBV11-2, the J gene TRBJ2-7; possibly TRBD1 for D (6 bases). Looked up from germline, CDR1 is SGHAT and CDR2 is FQNNGV. This CDR3 is built from 14 residues. Trimming took off 0 bases at V and 6 bases at J, with 12 bases between the two ends. The DNA for the CDR3 is TGTGCCAGCAGCTTAGACAGGGGAAAAGGCGAGCAGTACTTC. Protein: CASSLDRGKGEQYF. The entire variable domain, with the rest obtained from reference TRBV11-2 and TRBJ2-7, is as follows: EAGVAQSPRYKIIEKRQSVAFWCNPISGHATLYWYQQILGQGPKLLIQFQNNGVVDDSQLPKDRFSAERLKGVDSTLKIQPAKLEDSAVYLCASSLDRGKGEQYFGPGTRLTVT.

This clone was observed a handful of times. The chain carries TRBV5-4 and TRBJ1-4, with a weak D call TRBD1 (5 bases). From germline, CDR1 is SGHNT and CDR2 YYREEE (reference sequence). Deletions cut 0 bases from V and 5 bases from J, with 14 bases between. CDR3 length: 16 amino acids. The CDR3: CASSLAPAGRNEKLFF. The CDR3 nucleotides read TGTGCCAGCAGCTTGGCCCCGGCAGGGCGGAATGAAAAACTGTTTTTT.

This clone was seen only a few times. CDR3 nucleotide sequence: TGTGCCAGCAGCGTCGGGGGGAGTGAAAAACTGTTTTTT. It encodes CASSVGGSEKLFF. V gene TRBV7-9 combines with J gene TRBJ1-4; D is possibly TRBD1 (5 bases). Germline values: CDR1 SEHNR, CDR2 FQNEAQ (reference sequence). CDR3 length: 13 residues. V was clipped by 5 bases and J by 7 bases, with 11 bases between them.

Written as DNA, the CDR3 is TGTGCCAGCAGCTTAAGAACCGGGAACACTGAAGCTTTCTTT. Protein product: CASSLRTGNTEAFF. The chain combines TRBV7-9 with TRBJ1-1, with D unresolved. With 2 bases removed from V and 1 base from J, the gap between germline ends came to 8 bases. The CDR3 length is 14 residues. Germline V gene lookup returns CDR1 SEHNR and CDR2 FQNEAQ (reference sequence).

The chain employs TRBV5-4 and TRBJ2-3; a weak D match, TRBD1 (6 bases). TRBJ1-5 explains the end of the DNA better; the J call may be wrong. CDR1 is SGHNT, CDR2 YYREEE, per germline (reference sequence). This CDR3 contains 14 residues. The CDR3 nucleotides read TGTGCCAGCGCTAGCGGGGGCTTCACGGATACGCAGCATTTT. This sequence encodes CASASGGFTDTQHF.

The chain uses TRBV6-5 and TRBJ2-1; the D is unclear. The CDR3 extends over 13 amino acids. Germline V gives CDR1 MNHEY, CDR2 SVGAGI. Between the trimmed V and J ends, which lost 3 bases and 9 bases, there was a span of 12 bases. Here the CDR3 DNA reads TGTGCCAGCAGTTATCAGTTTTCCAGTGAGCAGTTCTTC. Amino acid sequence: CASSYQFSSEQFF.

This rearrangement joins TRBV5-1 to TRBJ1-1, with D possibly TRBD1 on 5 matching bases. The V gene's germline CDR1 is SGHRS and CDR2 YFSETQ. CDR3 length: 14 amino acids. V was clipped by 4 bases and J by 5 bases, with 15 bases between them. The CDR3 is CASSPLTGGTEAFF. CDR3 coding DNA: TGCGCCAGCAGCCCCCTAACGGGGGGAACTGAAGCTTTCTTT.